Each of the 26 T cell receptor beta chains below was sequenced from the same sample in a study of graft-versus-host responses after intestinal transplantation. The repertoire was sequenced with immunoSEQ multiplex PCR; TCRdb's copy has only in-frame clones and lacks some. The sample contains over 75,000 clones, roughly 89% of which appear only once. Their cognate antigens are unknown. The source material was unstimulated CD4+ T cells sorted from spleen or lymph node cells, sampled before intestinal transplant. The receptors here all came from a human donor who received an intestinal transplant.

This clone was observed a handful of times. The identical CDR3 is also encoded by other nucleotide sequences in the sample. The genes are TRBV6-4 and TRBJ2-3, with 10 bases aligning to TRBD2. Germline trimming cut 2 bases from V and 2 bases from J; bases unmatched to any gene: 1. There are 15 residues in the CDR3. CDR1 is MRHNA, CDR2 SNTAGT, per germline. The CDR3 sequence: CASSDSGGATDTQYF. The CDR3 nucleotides read TGTGCCAGCAGTGACAGCGGGGGGGCCACAGATACGCAGTATTTT.

The chain recombines TRBV6-5 with TRBJ1-2; 7 bases match TRBD1. The germline V gene has CDR1 MNHEY and CDR2 SVGAGI. Germline trimming cut 7 bases from V and 7 bases from J; bases unmatched to any gene: 12. This CDR3 comprises 14 residues. The CDR3 sequence: CASNEAGGIGGYTF. CDR3 in DNA: TGTGCCAGCAACGAAGCAGGGGGAATCGGTGGCTACACCTTC.

This clone occurred once. V gene TRBV5-1 combines with J gene TRBJ2-5; the match to TRBD1 covers 7 bases. V lost 0 bases to trimming and J lost 1 base; unmatched junction nucleotides: 12. The CDR3 totals 18 residues. Germline loops: CDR1 SGHRS, CDR2 YFSETQ. CDR3 residues: CASSLGTGAFLLQETQYF. The CDR3 region has the DNA TGCGCCAGCAGCTTGGGGACAGGAGCGTTTCTGCTCCAAGAGACCCAGTACTTC.

The J gene is TRBJ2-6, the V gene TRBV29-1, with 8 bases fitting TRBD1. CDR1 is SQVTM, CDR2 ANQGSEA, per germline. Germline trimming cut 3 bases from V and 0 bases from J; bases unmatched to any gene: 10. CDR3 length: 18 residues. CDR3 in amino acids: CSVERKRTGNSGANVLTF. The DNA of the CDR3 is TGCAGCGTTGAGAGGAAGAGGACAGGGAACTCTGGGGCCAACGTCCTGACTTTC.

This clone was recorded a few times. This chain joins TRBV19 and TRBJ2-1, with 7 bases lining up with TRBD1. The CDR3 is made up of 16 amino acids. V gave up 5 bases and J gave up 1 base; unmatched junction bases: 8. Germline V gene sequence: CDR1 LNHDA, CDR2 SQIVND (reference sequence). The CDR3 DNA reads TGTGCCAGTAGTGTACGACAGGGCAGGTCCTACAATGAGCAGTTCTTC. As protein: CASSVRQGRSYNEQFF.

The V call is TRBV28, the J call TRBJ2-7; 7 nucleotides match TRBD2. The CDR3 totals 16 residues. Germline CDR1 reads MDHEN; CDR2 reads SYDVKM. Germline trimming cut 2 bases from V and 1 base from J; bases unmatched to any gene: 8. The CDR3 coding sequence is TGTGCCAGCAGTTTAGCGGTGGGACTACCATCCTACGAGCAGTACTTC. Its protein product is CASSLAVGLPSYEQYF.

The rearrangement uses TRBV19 and TRBJ1-4, with D possibly being TRBD1 (5 bases). The germline V gene encodes CDR1 LNHDA and CDR2 SQIVND (reference sequence). With 4 bases removed from V and 8 bases from J, the gap between germline ends came to 5 bases. There are 11 residues in the CDR3. The CDR3, as DNA: TGTGCCAGTAGTAGGGGCGAAAAACTGTTTTTT. This sequence encodes CASSRGEKLFF.

The V call is TRBV5-6, the J call TRBJ1-5; no reliable D call. CDR1 is SGHDT and CDR2 is YYEEEE in the germline V gene. The CDR3 covers 14 residues. V lost 4 bases and J 5 bases, leaving 13 bases between the germline ends. CDR3 residues: CASSPGRVDQPQHF. The CDR3 nucleotides read TGTGCCAGCAGCCCCGGGAGGGTCGATCAGCCCCAGCATTTT.

The chain carries TRBV7-8 and TRBJ1-6, with 7 bases matching TRBD1. The ends lost 2 bases at V and 10 bases at J; junction bases unmatched: 14. Germline V CDR1 and CDR2: SGHVS, FQNEAQ. The CDR3 is 17 residues long. CDR3 loop: CASSLPPTGKGRSPLHF. As DNA, the CDR3 is TGTGCCAGCAGCTTACCCCCGACAGGGAAAGGTCGATCACCCCTCCACTTT.

This chain connects TRBV10-1 to TRBJ2-1; TRBD2 matches 10 bases. V trimming: 8 bases; J trimming: 7 bases; junction bases outside the gene matches: 11. The germline V gene has CDR1 WNHNN and CDR2 SYGVQD (reference sequence). This CDR3 has 15 residues. In DNA form, the CDR3 reads TGCGCCAGCGGCCCCCCTAGCGGGGGAGGAAATGAGCAGTTCTTC. Encoded protein: CASGPPSGGGNEQFF.

This chain connects TRBV12-5 to TRBJ2-1; 8 bases line up with TRBD1. The junction had 14 bases not matched to a gene; V was cut back by 2 bases and J by 8 bases. Germline loops: CDR1 LGHNT, CDR2 FRNRAP. The CDR3 totals 17 residues. The CDR3 nucleotides read TGTGCTAGTGGTTTGATCGGACAGGGTCGGTTTCGGTATGAGCAGTTCTTC. Its translation: CASGLIGQGRFRYEQFF.

The chain uses TRBV5-1 and TRBJ2-5; the D gene is possibly TRBD2 (6 bases). The CDR3 sequence is 14 residues long. Germline values: CDR1 SGHRS, CDR2 YFSETQ. V dropped 0 bases and J dropped 5 bases, with 11 bases sitting between them. Here the CDR3 reads CASSLGGTGETQYF. As DNA, the CDR3 is TGCGCCAGCAGCTTGGGAGGGACTGGGGAGACCCAGTACTTC.

The V gene is TRBV5-4, the J gene TRBJ2-5; a weak D match, TRBD2 (6 bases). CDR1 is SGHNT, CDR2 YYREEE, per germline (reference sequence). V was pared by 3 bases and J by 3 bases, with 18 bases between. The CDR3 is 16 amino acids. For the CDR3, the DNA is TGTGCCAGCAGCTCCCCTGGGAGAGCGGGTGAAGAGACCCAGTACTTC. Protein sequence: CASSSPGRAGEETQYF.

The table lists this clone with a count of one. The chain couples TRBV6-1 to TRBJ1-1, with a weak D call TRBD1 (5 bases). The length of the CDR3 is 13 residues. Looked up from germline, CDR1 is MNHNS and CDR2 is SASEGT. Trimming left V 5 bases short and J 3 bases short, with 10 bases between. The CDR3: CASSPRVDTEAFF. The CDR3 region has the DNA TGTGCCAGCAGTCCCAGGGTGGACACTGAAGCTTTCTTT.

V usage is TRBV19 and J usage is TRBJ2-3; D unresolved. The V and J ends lost 4 bases and 4 bases respectively, with 6 bases between them. The CDR3 is 12 amino acids. Per the germline V gene, CDR1 is LNHDA and CDR2 is SQIVND (reference sequence). The CDR3 sequence: CASSSIADTQYF. The CDR3 DNA follows: TGTGCCAGTAGTAGTATAGCAGATACGCAGTATTTT.

CDR3 protein: CARSLVVRGNQPQHF. For the CDR3, the DNA is TGTGCCAGAAGCTTGGTGGTCAGGGGCAATCAGCCCCAGCATTTT. The chain uses TRBV5-3 and TRBJ1-5, with D perhaps matching TRBD1 (5 bases). TRBV5-3 belongs to the ORF category, with a function that is uncertain. Trimming took 0 bases from V and 2 from J, leaving 9 bases between them. This CDR3 contains 15 residues.

This sequence joins TRBV5-1 and TRBJ2-3; 12 nucleotides line up with TRBD2. The CDR3 sequence is 16 residues long. Germline V gene lookup returns CDR1 SGHRS and CDR2 YFSETQ. V trimming: 2 bases; J trimming: 2 bases; junction bases outside the gene matches: 3. CDR3 protein: CASSLLAGGLTDTQYF. The CDR3 nucleotides read TGCGCCAGCAGCTTACTAGCGGGAGGCCTCACAGATACGCAGTATTTT. The entire variable domain, with the rest obtained from reference TRBV5-1 and TRBJ2-3, is as follows: KAGVTQTPRYLIKTRGQQVTLSCSPISGHRSVSWYQQTPGQGLQFLFEYFSETQRNKGNFPGRFSGRQFSNSRSEMNVSTLELGDSALYLCASSLLAGGLTDTQYFGPGTRLTVL.

The chain carries TRBV19 and TRBJ1-5; 12 nucleotides align to TRBD1. This CDR3 comprises 16 residues. With V trimmed by 6 bases and J by 7 bases, 10 bases remained unmatched. Germline CDR1 reads LNHDA; CDR2 reads SQIVND (reference sequence). CDR3 sequence: CASSSRDRGRGQPQHF. DNA of the CDR3: TGTGCCAGTAGCTCCCGGGACAGGGGGCGGGGGCAGCCCCAGCATTTT.

This chain links TRBV7-2 with TRBJ1-5; D unresolved. Germline V gene lookup returns CDR1 SGHTA and CDR2 FQGNSA. Deletions cut 2 bases from V and 1 base from J, with 12 bases between. The CDR3 is 16 residues long. CDR3 sequence (DNA): TGTGCCAGCAGCTTAAGAGGAGGCAGCAGCAATCAGCCCCAGCATTTT. This sequence encodes CASSLRGGSSNQPQHF.

The V gene is TRBV30, the J gene TRBJ1-1, with 8 bases matching TRBD1. Trimming at V came to 4 bases and at J to 1 base, leaving 8 bases not matched to a gene. This CDR3 spans 15 amino acids. The germline gives CDR1 GTSNPN, CDR2 SVGIG (reference sequence). DNA of the CDR3: TGTGCCTGGAAAGTTCGGGGACAGGAGAACACTGAAGCTTTCTTT. Translation: CAWKVRGQENTEAFF.

The V gene is TRBV5-4, the J gene TRBJ2-5; D is ambiguous. The CDR3 runs 15 residues. Germline V gene sequence: CDR1 SGHNT, CDR2 YYREEE (reference sequence). Trimming took 1 base from V and 2 from J, leaving 12 bases between them. In DNA form, the CDR3 reads TGTGCCAGCAGCTTGCAACAGCCGGTTCAAGAGACCCAGTACTTC. It specifies CASSLQQPVQETQYF.

V and J are TRBV18 and TRBJ1-2, with 9 bases fitting TRBD1. Germline V gene lookup returns CDR1 KGHSH and CDR2 LQKENI. Trimming at V came to 1 base and at J to 8 bases, leaving 8 bases not matched to a gene. CDR3 length: 15 amino acids. The CDR3 here is CASSPLTGGAQGYTF. DNA for the CDR3: TGTGCCAGCTCACCACTTACAGGGGGCGCGCAGGGCTACACCTTC.

V gene TRBV4-2 combines with J gene TRBJ1-1; TRBD1 matches at 7 bases. Germline V gene sequence: CDR1 LGHNA, CDR2 YNFKEQ. The V segment lost 3 bases and the J segment 8 bases; nucleotides outside the gene matches: 6. The CDR3 sequence is 13 residues long. CDR3 in amino acids: CASSQETTGEAFF. CDR3 DNA sequence: TGTGCCAGCAGCCAGGAAACGACAGGGGAAGCTTTCTTT.

This chain links TRBV5-1 with TRBJ2-3, with no clear D. There are 15 residues in the CDR3. V lost 0 bases and J 0 bases, leaving 8 bases between the germline ends. The germline gives CDR1 SGHRS, CDR2 YFSETQ. This CDR3 is CASSLDPYSTDTQYF. CDR3 DNA: TGCGCCAGCAGCTTGGATCCGTATAGCACAGATACGCAGTATTTT.

V usage is TRBV18 and J usage is TRBJ1-1; TRBD1 matches 7 bases. The CDR3 consists of 14 residues. From germline, CDR1 is KGHSH and CDR2 LQKENI. The trim removed 1 base at V and 1 base at J, leaving 0 bases unmatched. The CDR3 nucleotides are TGTGCCAGCTCACCACAGGGGGCGAACACTGAAGCTTTCTTT. Encoded protein: CASSPQGANTEAFF.

This chain links TRBV2 with TRBJ2-1; 13 positions match TRBD2. Germline CDR1 and CDR2: SNHLY and FYNNEI. V lost 5 bases to trimming and J lost 7 bases; unmatched junction nucleotides: 5. This CDR3 contains 15 residues. CDR3 in DNA: TGTGCCAGCAGTAGGACTAGCGGGAGTCCTAATGAGCAGTTCTTC. This translates into CASSRTSGSPNEQFF.